This TCR beta chain emerged from a study of CD8 T cells in ankylosing spondylitis. Via MiXCR, TCRdb re-called the 5' RACE reads, giving one row per CDR3 protein. The sample carries approximately 220,000 distinct CDR3 sequences, around 19% recorded once. CDR1 is SGHDT and CDR2 is YYEEEE in the germline V gene. The CDR3 extends over 15 amino acids. The junction had 3 bases not matched to a gene; V was cut back by 0 bases and J by 0 bases. Study-wide results and limits: Disease-linked clones reportedly concentrated significantly in matched ankylosing spondylitis synovial fluid. Disease-linked clones bore a CD8+ phenotype and were relatively rare in peripheral blood. Several highly homologous variants made up a TCR beta motif that seemed to typify ankylosing spondylitis blood.

Comments on this clonotype: Its antigen remains unknown.

The chain couples TRBV5-6 to TRBJ2-7, with 7 bases that match TRBD1. Sequenced material: blood, either unsorted or a sorted T cell fraction (not recorded which). The sequence was obtained from a male donor with ankylosing spondylitis. CDR3 DNA sequence: TGTGCCAGCAGCTTGGGCAGGGACAGCTCCTACGAGCAGTACTTC. This sequence encodes CASSLGRDSSYEQYF.